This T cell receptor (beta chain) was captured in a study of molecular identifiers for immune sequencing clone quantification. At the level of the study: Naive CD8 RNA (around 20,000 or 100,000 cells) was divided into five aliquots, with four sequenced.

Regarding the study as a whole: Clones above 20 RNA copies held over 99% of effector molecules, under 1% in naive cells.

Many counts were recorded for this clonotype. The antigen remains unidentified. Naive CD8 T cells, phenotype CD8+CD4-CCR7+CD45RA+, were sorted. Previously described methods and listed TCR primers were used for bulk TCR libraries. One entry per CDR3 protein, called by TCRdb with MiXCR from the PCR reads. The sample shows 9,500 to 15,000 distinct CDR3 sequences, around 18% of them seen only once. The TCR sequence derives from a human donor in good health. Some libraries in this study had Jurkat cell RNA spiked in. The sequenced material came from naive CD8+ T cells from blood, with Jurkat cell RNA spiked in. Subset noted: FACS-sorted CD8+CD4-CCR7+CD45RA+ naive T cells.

The CDR3 is CASSWASGKYEQYF. The CDR3 DNA reads as TGTGCCAGCAGTTGGGCTAGCGGGAAGTACGAGCAGTACTTC. The rearrangement joins TRBV6-5 to TRBJ2-7; TRBD2 matches 9 bases. CDR3 length: 14 residues. V shed 4 bases, J shed 4 bases, and the junction held 5 bases outside the gene matches. Germline values: CDR1 MNHEY, CDR2 SVGAGI.